The entry below gives a single T cell receptor (beta chain) sequence along with its context. The antigen remains unidentified. Primers for the PCR totalled 60 Vbeta and 13 Jbeta. How the authors handled the data: In a later analysis, of roughly 83 million unique beta chains, about 12 million appeared in at least two donors. Sequencing used immunoSEQ multiplex PCR; TCRdb keeps in-frame clones, though not all of them. V and J calls and clone size are given by that table; D and trimming were obtained from the DNA. The repertoire includes 80,000 to 90,000 clones, 81% of them detected once, and approximately 1.9% sits in the top ten. This sample stems from a study of cytomegalovirus exposure and HLA in healthy donors. The study, taken as a whole, reports: Information on immune exposure was restricted to one variable (CMV serostatus). Roughly uniform sequencing depth across donors was assumed, possibly incorrectly.

Donors were ostensibly healthy at sampling, although undocumented immune exposures were probable. The V end lost 4 bases, the J end lost 0 bases, and 8 bases lay between the germline ends. The CDR3 length is 14 residues. CDR1 is SGHTA and CDR2 is FQGNSA in the germline V gene. This chain links TRBV7-2 with TRBJ2-3, with D unresolved. Sequences were obtained from PBMCs. The source of this sequence is a woman aged 25-40 years in good health and CMV-seronegative. CDR3 nucleotide sequence: TGTGCCAGCAGCTCCCGGTTAAGCACAGATACGCAGTATTTT. It encodes CASSSRLSTDTQYF. The variable domain in full, completed from reference TRBV7-2 and TRBJ2-3, reads GAGVSQSPSNKVTEKGKDVELRCDPISGHTALYWYRQSLGQGLEFLIYFQGNSAPDKSGLPSDRFSAERTGGSVSTLTIQRTQQEDSAVYLCASSSRLSTDTQYFGPGTRLTVL.